Shown below are 20 T cell receptor beta chains from a single sample sequenced in a study of cytomegalovirus exposure and HLA in healthy donors. Use of 60 Vbeta and 13 Jbeta primers characterized the PCR. Sequencing used immunoSEQ multiplex PCR; TCRdb keeps in-frame clones, though not all of them. The sample table includes tens of thousands of clones. The sequenced material came from PBMCs. These receptor sequences come from a male donor in good health and CMV-seropositive.

Worth noting for this clone: The sample has other DNA sequences that encode this CDR3 too. The chain links TRBV6-5 to TRBJ1-1; D call uncertain. The CDR3 has 13 residues. Trimming cost V 2 bases and J 1 base, with 5 bases left between them. From germline, CDR1 is MNHEY and CDR2 SVGAGI. The CDR3 DNA reads TGTGCCAGCAGTTACCGGGGGAACACTGAAGCTTTCTTT. This codes for CASSYRGNTEAFF.

This chain connects TRBV30 to TRBJ2-3; D is ambiguous. The CDR3 is 14 residues long. CDR1 and CDR2 from the germline V gene are GTSNPN and SVGIG (reference sequence). The V and J ends lost 5 bases and 1 base respectively, with 13 bases between them. CDR3 in amino acids: CAWYDPKRTDTQYF. In nucleotides, the CDR3 is TGTGCCTGGTACGATCCGAAGCGCACAGATACGCAGTATTTT.

For this clone: Different DNA sequences within this sample yield the same CDR3. V is TRBV30 and J is TRBJ2-4; 9 nucleotides align to TRBD1. The V segment lost 4 bases and the J segment 7 bases; nucleotides outside the gene matches: 5. CDR1 and CDR2 from the germline V gene are GTSNPN and SVGIG (reference sequence). The CDR3 covers 13 residues. The CDR3 DNA is TGTGCCTGGACGGCCGGGACAGGGAACATTCAGTACTTC. Translating it yields CAWTAGTGNIQYF.

The V and J genes are TRBV5-1 and TRBJ2-5; TRBD2 is a possible D gene (6 bases). Trimming shortened V by 0 bases and J by 5 bases, and 23 bases separated the two germline ends. Germline lookup yields CDR1 SGHRS and CDR2 YFSETQ. CDR3 length: 18 amino acids. The CDR3 reads CASSLAFLADHREETQYF. DNA of the CDR3: TGCGCCAGCAGCTTGGCCTTTCTAGCAGACCACCGGGAGGAGACCCAGTACTTC. Filled out from reference TRBV5-1 and TRBJ2-5, the complete variable domain reads KAGVTQTPRYLIKTRGQQVTLSCSPISGHRSVSWYQQTPGQGLQFLFEYFSETQRNKGNFPGRFSGRQFSNSRSEMNVSTLELGDSALYLCASSLAFLADHREETQYFGPGTRLLVL.

The genes are TRBV18 and TRBJ1-5; D is unresolved. Deletions cut 2 bases from V and 7 bases from J, with 9 bases between. The CDR3 length is 13 residues. CDR1 is KGHSH, CDR2 LQKENI, per germline. The CDR3 sequence is CASSPGNSQPQHF. The CDR3 nucleotides read TGTGCCAGCTCACCAGGTAACTCGCAGCCCCAGCATTTT.

The chain combines TRBV5-6 with TRBJ2-7; 9 bases fit TRBD1. The V gene end was trimmed by 1 base and the J gene end by 2 bases; junction bases not matched to a gene: 4. Germline values: CDR1 SGHDT, CDR2 YYEEEE. CDR3 length equals 15 residues. The CDR3 here is CASSLWGTGPYEQYF. CDR3 nucleotide sequence: TGTGCCAGCAGCTTGTGGGGGACAGGGCCCTACGAGCAGTACTTC. The complete variable domain, with remaining parts taken from reference TRBV5-6 and TRBJ2-7, reads DAGVTQSPTHLIKTRGQQVTLRCSPKSGHDTVSWYQQALGQGPQFIFQYYEEEERQRGNFPDRFSGHQFPNYSSELNVNALLLGDSALYLCASSLWGTGPYEQYFGPGTRLTVT.

V usage is TRBV30 and J usage is TRBJ2-7; possible D gene TRBD1, 5 bases. This CDR3 region has 15 residues. Trimming shortened V by 2 bases and J by 3 bases, and 17 bases separated the two germline ends. Germline CDR1 and CDR2: GTSNPN and SVGIG (reference sequence). CDR3 region: CAWSRLQPGNYEQYF. The CDR3 region has the DNA TGTGCCTGGAGTCGACTCCAACCAGGGAACTACGAGCAGTACTTC. Drawing the rest from reference TRBV30 and TRBJ2-7, the complete variable domain is SQTIHQWPATLVQPVGSPLSLECTVEGTSNPNLYWYRQAAGRGLQLLFYSVGIGQISSEVPQNLSASRPQDRQFILSSKKLLLSDSGFYLCAWSRLQPGNYEQYFGPGTRLTVT.

The J gene is TRBJ2-2, the V gene TRBV7-6; maybe TRBD2 (5 bases). The CDR3 length is 14 residues. Germline V lookup: CDR1 SGHVS, CDR2 FNYEAQ. Trimming took off 2 bases at V and 8 bases at J, with 12 bases between the two ends. The CDR3 nucleotides are TGTGCCAGCAGCTTAAGGACTTTAACTGGGGAGCTGTTTTTT. It translates to CASSLRTLTGELFF.

The chain uses TRBV30 and TRBJ2-7, with TRBD1 as a possible D gene (5 bases). This CDR3 is 16 amino acids long. V was cut by 0 bases and J by 2 bases, with 17 bases left in between. Germline V gene lookup returns CDR1 GTSNPN and CDR2 SVGIG (reference sequence). CDR3 loop: CAWSVQSGLPAYEQYF. Here the CDR3 DNA reads TGTGCCTGGAGTGTACAATCAGGGCTTCCCGCCTACGAGCAGTACTTC.

The chain joins TRBV30 to TRBJ2-7; D may be TRBD2 (6 bases). The germline V gene has CDR1 GTSNPN and CDR2 SVGIG (reference sequence). The CDR3 covers 15 residues. Trimming cost V 0 bases and J 0 bases, with 12 bases left between them. The CDR3 spells CAWSVLGGSSYEQYF. The CDR3 DNA reads TGTGCCTGGAGTGTACTGGGAGGTTCCTCCTACGAGCAGTACTTC.

The chain combines TRBV2 with TRBJ1-1; a possible D gene is TRBD1 (5 bases). Germline-derived CDR1 and CDR2 are SNHLY and FYNNEI. Trimming left V 3 bases short and J 0 bases short, with 11 bases between. There are 15 residues in the CDR3. The CDR3 protein is CASSERETVNTEAFF. The DNA for the CDR3 is TGTGCCAGCAGTGAGCGGGAGACAGTGAACACTGAAGCTTTCTTT. The full variable domain, in which reference TRBV2 and TRBJ1-1 provide the parts outside the CDR3, is EPEVTQTPSHQVTQMGQEVILRCVPISNHLYFYWYRQILGQKVEFLVSFYNNEISEKSEIFDDQFSVERPDGSNFTLKIRSTKLEDSAMYFCASSERETVNTEAFFGQGTRLTVV.

The rearrangement uses TRBV19 and TRBJ1-1; tentative D call: TRBD1 (6 bases). V lost 8 bases and J 5 bases, leaving 9 bases between the germline ends. CDR3 length: 11 residues. In germline, CDR1 is LNHDA, CDR2 SQIVND (reference sequence). CDR3 DNA sequence: TGTGCCAGTGAGCAGGGGACTGAAGCTTTCTTT. It is translated as CASEQGTEAFF.

V usage is TRBV6-5 and J usage is TRBJ2-7; 8 nucleotides align to TRBD1. The CDR3 contains 16 residues. V was pared by 0 bases and J by 4 bases, with 8 bases of the junction left unmatched. Per the germline V gene, CDR1 is MNHEY and CDR2 is SVGAGI. Here the CDR3 reads CASSYSNLGQGYEQYF. CDR3 DNA: TGTGCCAGCAGTTACTCCAATCTCGGACAGGGTTACGAGCAGTACTTC.

Comment on this clone: Additional DNA sequences in this sample encode the identical CDR3. The chain couples TRBV5-1 to TRBJ1-1, with D unresolved. Trimming removed 2 bases from V and 2 bases from J, with 10 bases in between. The CDR3 has 14 amino acids. The germline gives CDR1 SGHRS, CDR2 YFSETQ. DNA of the CDR3: TGCGCCAGCAGCTTAGGTAGCGATAACACTGAAGCTTTCTTT. Its protein product is CASSLGSDNTEAFF.

The chain joins TRBV5-1 to TRBJ2-2; no reliable D call. V lost 1 base, J lost 8 bases, and 3 bases lay in between. Germline lookup yields CDR1 SGHRS and CDR2 YFSETQ. The CDR3 has 11 amino acids. Here the CDR3 DNA reads TGCGCCAGCAGCTTGTCAGGGGAGCTGTTTTTT. Residues: CASSLSGELFF.

The chain employs TRBV27 and TRBJ2-3; D might be TRBD1 (6 bases). Germline V gives CDR1 MNHEY, CDR2 SMNVEV (reference sequence). CDR3 length: 15 residues. V shed 6 bases and J shed 0 bases, with 13 bases lying between them. The chain's CDR3 is CASRRQVTSTDTQYF. For the CDR3, the DNA is TGTGCCAGCAGGCGACAGGTTACTAGCACAGATACGCAGTATTTT.

The chain couples TRBV27 to TRBJ1-5; a possible D gene is TRBD1 (6 bases). The CDR3 runs to 17 residues. The germline CDR1 and CDR2 sequences are MNHEY and SMNVEV (reference sequence). The ends were cut back, 1 base at V and 7 bases at J, with 20 bases in the middle. The CDR3 bases are TGTGCCAGCAGTTTATTGGGGGGGCAGGGGAGAGGGCAGCCCCAGCATTTT. Amino acids: CASSLLGGQGRGQPQHF.

The V and J genes are TRBV5-1 and TRBJ1-2; 9 bases are a match to TRBD1. Looked up from germline, CDR1 is SGHRS and CDR2 is YFSETQ. J was trimmed by 4 bases and V by 0 bases; bases with no gene match: 4. The CDR3 has 15 amino acids. The CDR3 DNA follows: TGCGCCAGCAGCTTGGGGACAGGGGATATCTATGGCTACACCTTC. Its protein is CASSLGTGDIYGYTF.

By frequency, this clone registers medium-sized. This chain joins TRBV6-4 and TRBJ2-1; TRBD1 matches at 8 bases. The CDR3 consists of 15 residues. Germline lookup yields CDR1 MRHNA and CDR2 SNTAGT. Unmatched junction bases numbered 9, after V lost 3 bases and J lost 8 bases. DNA for the CDR3: TGTGCCAGCAGTGAGGGGCAGGGGGCAAGCTATGAGCAGTTCTTC. Protein product: CASSEGQGASYEQFF.

The chain links TRBV7-9 to TRBJ2-1; 10 bases map to TRBD2. The V gene's germline CDR1 is SEHNR and CDR2 FQNEAQ (reference sequence). The J segment lost 7 bases and the V segment lost 2 bases, leaving 5 bases of the junction unmatched. This CDR3 has 15 amino acids. CDR3 DNA sequence: TGTGCCAGCAGCTTATTGGTAGCGGGGGGTAATGAGCAGTTCTTC. It yields the protein CASSLLVAGGNEQFF.